The 12 T cell receptor beta chains given below trace back to one sample, sequenced in a study of blood T cell repertoires in COVID-19. Here immunoSEQ multiplex PCR was the method, and the copy in TCRdb shows in-frame clones only, minus some. Of approximately 210,000 clones detected, 81% appear once; the ten largest clones hold just under 9%. The specimen was PBMCs or T cells enriched from blood (not recorded which). The receptors here all came from a woman between 50 and 59 years old with acute COVID-19.

This chain connects TRBV6-5 to TRBJ1-6; 7 bases are shared with TRBD1. J gave up 5 bases and V 6 bases, and 4 bases lay outside the gene matches. The CDR3 contains 14 residues. Germline assignment: CDR1 MNHEY and CDR2 SVGAGI. CDR3 protein: CASSQQGNNSPLHF. The CDR3 nucleotides read TGTGCCAGCAGCCAACAGGGGAATAATTCACCCCTCCACTTT.

The chain has TRBV5-4 and TRBJ2-3; possible D gene TRBD2, 6 bases. This CDR3 has 13 residues. Germline V CDR1 and CDR2: SGHNT, YYREEE (reference sequence). Trimming removed 4 bases at V and 10 bases at J, with 16 bases between. In DNA form, the CDR3 reads TGTGCCAGCAGCCCTGGTCGCGGAGGGCCGCAGTATTTT. It yields the protein CASSPGRGGPQYF.

The genes are TRBV11-2 and TRBJ1-2; 7 positions match TRBD1. Germline CDR1 is SGHAT and CDR2 is FQNNGV. This CDR3 is 16 amino acids long. V shed 1 base and J 1 base; nucleotides not matched to a gene: 6. Here the CDR3 DNA reads TGTGCCAGCAGCTTAGTCCCAGGGACAGATAACTATGGCTACACCTTC. Translation gives CASSLVPGTDNYGYTF.

This chain uses TRBV7-3 with TRBJ1-1; 7 bases agree with TRBD1. CDR3 size: 15 residues. Germline V gives CDR1 SGHTA, CDR2 FQGTGA. V was clipped by 5 bases and J by 0 bases; unmatched bases: 6. As DNA, the CDR3 is TGTGCCAGCAGCCCCGGGACAGCTATGAACACTGAAGCTTTCTTT. It yields the protein CASSPGTAMNTEAFF.

The chain employs TRBV6-2 or TRBV6-3 and TRBJ2-3; 11 nucleotides match TRBD2. Trimming removed 6 bases from V and 6 bases from J; junction bases left unmatched: 8. The CDR3 is 15 amino acids. Germline assignment: CDR1 MNHEY and CDR2 SVGEGT. The CDR3 nucleotides are TGTGCCAGCAGCTCCACTAGCGGGAGTTGGGATACGCAGTATTTT. This encodes CASSSTSGSWDTQYF.

The chain has TRBV7-8 and TRBJ2-7, with D perhaps TRBD2 (5 bases). V was cut by 3 bases and J by 0 bases, with 12 bases left in between. The CDR3 consists of 15 residues. Germline values: CDR1 SGHVS, CDR2 FQNEAQ. The CDR3 DNA sequence: TGTGCCAGCAGCTTGACGGACTTGCTCTCCTACGAGCAGTACTTC. It specifies CASSLTDLLSYEQYF.

The rearrangement joins TRBV2 to TRBJ1-2; tentative D call: TRBD1 (6 bases). The CDR3 is 13 amino acids. V was clipped by 5 bases and J by 5 bases, with 12 bases between them. Germline CDR1 and CDR2: SNHLY and FYNNEI. CDR3 residues: CASSRGHLYGYTF. The CDR3 nucleotides are TGTGCCAGCAGTCGGGGACACTTGTATGGCTACACCTTC.

The V gene is TRBV19, the J gene TRBJ1-6; 8 bases agree with TRBD1. Trimming cost V 5 bases and J 16 bases; bases outside gene matches: 7. The germline gives CDR1 LNHDA, CDR2 SQIVND (reference sequence). The CDR3 is 12 residues long. This CDR3 is CASSFDRGKLHF. CDR3 nucleotide sequence: TGTGCCAGTAGTTTCGACAGGGGCAAACTCCACTTT.

This chain joins TRBV2 and TRBJ2-1, with D maybe TRBD2 (5 bases). From germline, CDR1 is SNHLY and CDR2 FYNNEI. This CDR3 comprises 11 residues. The V end was cut by 4 bases, the J end by 9 bases, with 7 bases between. The CDR3 DNA reads TGTGCCAGCAGTGGGGAGTTTGAGCAGTTCTTC. As protein: CASSGEFEQFF.

CDR3 coding DNA: TGTGCCAGCAGTGGTAAAGTCGCCGGGACACGGAACACTGAAGCTTTCTTT. It is translated as CASSGKVAGTRNTEAFF. The chain has TRBV2 and TRBJ1-1, with D possibly matching TRBD1 (6 bases). The CDR3 covers 17 residues. Germline CDR1 reads SNHLY; CDR2 reads FYNNEI. V gave up 4 bases and J gave up 1 base, with 19 bases separating them. The entire variable domain, with the rest obtained from reference TRBV2 and TRBJ1-1, is as follows: EPEVTQTPSHQVTQMGQEVILRCVPISNHLYFYWYRQILGQKVEFLVSFYNNEISEKSEIFDDQFSVERPDGSNFTLKIRSTKLEDSAMYFCASSGKVAGTRNTEAFFGQGTRLTVV.

The J gene is TRBJ2-1, the V gene TRBV4-2; TRBD2 matches at 7 bases. The CDR3 totals 16 residues. The trim removed 1 base at V and 6 bases at J, leaving 9 bases unmatched. The germline gives CDR1 LGHNA, CDR2 YNFKEQ. The CDR3: CASSQVGGEGGNEQFF. In nucleotides, the CDR3 is TGTGCCAGCAGCCAAGTTGGGGGGGAGGGAGGCAATGAGCAGTTCTTC.

The chain employs TRBV2 and TRBJ1-2; 7 nucleotides line up with TRBD1. Trimming at V came to 5 bases and at J to 7 bases, leaving 4 bases not matched to a gene. The CDR3 is 12 amino acids. Germline values: CDR1 SNHLY, CDR2 FYNNEI. CDR3 coding DNA: TGTGCCAGCAGTAGAAGACAGGGTGGCTACACCTTC. This translates into CASSRRQGGYTF.